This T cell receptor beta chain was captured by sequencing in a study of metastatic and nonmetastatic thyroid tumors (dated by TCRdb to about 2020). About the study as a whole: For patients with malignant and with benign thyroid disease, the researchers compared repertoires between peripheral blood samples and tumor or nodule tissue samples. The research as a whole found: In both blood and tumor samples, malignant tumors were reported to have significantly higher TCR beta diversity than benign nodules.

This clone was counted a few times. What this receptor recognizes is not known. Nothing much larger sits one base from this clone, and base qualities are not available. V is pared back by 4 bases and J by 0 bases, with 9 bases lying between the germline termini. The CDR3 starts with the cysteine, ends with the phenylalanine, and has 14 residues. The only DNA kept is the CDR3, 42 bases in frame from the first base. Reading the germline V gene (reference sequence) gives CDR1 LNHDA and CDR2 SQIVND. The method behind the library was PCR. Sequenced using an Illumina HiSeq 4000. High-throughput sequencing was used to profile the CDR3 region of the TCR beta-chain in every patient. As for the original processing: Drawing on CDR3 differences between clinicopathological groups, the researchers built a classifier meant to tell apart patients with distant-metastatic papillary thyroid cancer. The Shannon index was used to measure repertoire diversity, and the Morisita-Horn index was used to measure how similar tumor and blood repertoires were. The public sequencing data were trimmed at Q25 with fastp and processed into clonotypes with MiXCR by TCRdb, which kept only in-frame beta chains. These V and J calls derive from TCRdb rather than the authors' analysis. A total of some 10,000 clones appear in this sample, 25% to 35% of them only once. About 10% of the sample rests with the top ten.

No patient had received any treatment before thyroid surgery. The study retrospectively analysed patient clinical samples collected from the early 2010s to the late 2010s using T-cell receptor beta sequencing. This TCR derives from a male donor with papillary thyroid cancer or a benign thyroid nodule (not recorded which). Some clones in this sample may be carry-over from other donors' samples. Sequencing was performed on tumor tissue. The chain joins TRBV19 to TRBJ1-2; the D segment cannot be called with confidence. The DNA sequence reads TGTGCCAGTAGTACCCGTGAAGCTAACTATGGCTACACCTTC. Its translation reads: CASSTREANYGYTF.